The 25 T cell receptor beta chains reported below all come from one sample, sequenced in a study of PD-1 blockade in classical Hodgkin lymphoma (dated by TCRdb to 2020 to 2021). The intended sense of this specimen's time point label: newly diagnosed, previously untreated cHL patient sample. A Miltenyi CD4+ T cell isolation kit was used for magnetic negative selection to purify CD4+ T cells from thawed PBMCs. Preparation of the library involved the immunoSEQ multiplex PCR assay. TCRdb provides this immuneACCESS table in a form limited to in-frame rearrangements. Some clones are lacking; in checked studies, under half of them reflect an unresolved V gene, and why the rest are absent is not known. The sample table holds 30,000 to 40,000 clones, of which 85% to 90% were seen once. The ten largest clones take up 0.22% of the sample. The source material was CD4+ T cells from blood. These receptors came from a human donor with classical Hodgkin lymphoma.

The gene calls are TRBV9 and TRBJ2-1; tentative D call: TRBD2 (6 bases). The germline V gene encodes CDR1 SGDLS and CDR2 YYNGEE. Trimming took off 1 base at V and 1 base at J, with 9 bases between the two ends. The CDR3 length is 15 residues. The CDR3 reads CASSVFGTSYNEQFF. In DNA, the CDR3 is TGTGCCAGCAGCGTATTTGGGACTTCCTACAATGAGCAGTTCTTC.

The rearrangement links TRBV27 to TRBJ1-1, with a tentative D call TRBD1 (5 bases). Trimming took 3 bases from V and 6 from J, leaving 17 bases between them. Germline V gene lookup returns CDR1 MNHEY and CDR2 SMNVEV (reference sequence). The CDR3 runs 15 residues. CDR3 in amino acids: CASSFAAAGSAEAFF. The CDR3 region has the DNA TGTGCCAGCAGTTTTGCAGCGGCAGGGTCGGCTGAAGCTTTCTTT.

The chain joins TRBV2 to TRBJ1-3; maybe TRBD1 (5 bases). From germline, CDR1 is SNHLY and CDR2 FYNNEI. The CDR3 is made up of 16 amino acids. Trimming stripped 8 bases from V and 4 bases from J, with 21 bases between. The CDR3 sequence: CASCYDRGTGGNTIYF. CDR3 bases: TGTGCCAGCTGCTATGATCGGGGGACGGGGGGAAACACCATATATTTT.

The chain links TRBV5-1 to TRBJ2-1; TRBD2 aligns across 11 bases. The CDR3 totals 15 residues. The V segment lost 4 bases and the J segment 10 bases; nucleotides outside the gene matches: 10. Germline V gene lookup returns CDR1 SGHRS and CDR2 YFSETQ. DNA for the CDR3: TGCGCCAGCAGCCCGCTAGCGGGGGGTCCGATCGAGCAGTTCTTC. As protein: CASSPLAGGPIEQFF.

The chain employs TRBV5-8 and TRBJ2-5, with D perhaps TRBD2 (6 bases). The CDR3 length is 15 residues. Germline assignment: CDR1 SGHTS and CDR2 YDEGEE. Trimming took off 3 bases at V and 4 bases at J, with 16 bases between the two ends. CDR3 sequence reads: CASSYLRPEGETQYF. In DNA form, the CDR3 reads TGTGCCAGCAGCTATCTAAGGCCGGAGGGAGAGACCCAGTACTTC.

The chain employs TRBV7-8 and TRBJ1-4; D is undetermined. Germline CDR1 reads SGHVS; CDR2 reads FQNEAQ. Trimming shortened V by 1 base and J by 6 bases, and 6 bases separated the two germline ends. This CDR3 region has 13 residues. The CDR3 DNA reads as TGTGCCAGCAGCTTAGATTCGTATGAAAAACTGTTTTTT. It encodes CASSLDSYEKLFF.

This rearrangement joins TRBV18 to TRBJ2-6, with D possibly matching TRBD2 (6 bases). The ends were cut back, 11 bases at V and 1 base at J, with 12 bases in the middle. This CDR3 is 14 amino acids long. In germline, CDR1 is KGHSH, CDR2 LQKENI. Here the CDR3 DNA reads TGTGCCTCTCAAGGAGGGTCTGGGGCCAACGTCCTGACTTTC. Protein product: CASQGGSGANVLTF. Based on the CDR3 plus reference TRBV18 and TRBJ2-6, the full variable domain is NAGVMQNPRHLVRRRGQEARLRCSPMKGHSHVYWYRQLPEEGLKFMVYLQKENIIDESGMPKERFSAEFPKEGPSILRIQQVVRGDSAAYFCASQGGSGANVLTFGAGSRLTVL.

The V and J genes are TRBV14 and TRBJ2-7; unclear D gene. Looked up from germline, CDR1 is SGHDN and CDR2 is FVKESK. The CDR3 sequence is 13 residues long. Trimming removed 4 bases from V and 0 bases from J, with 7 bases in between. CDR3 bases: TGTGCCAGCAGCCGTAGGGACTCCTACGAGCAGTACTTC. Its translation is CASSRRDSYEQYF.

This rearrangement joins TRBV4-3 to TRBJ2-1; a possible D gene is TRBD2 (5 bases). There are 13 residues in the CDR3. Germline CDR1 and CDR2: LGHNA and YSLEER. The germline V and J ends were trimmed by 1 base and 10 bases, with 11 bases remaining between them. CDR3 region: CASSQGWETEQFF. As DNA, the CDR3 is TGCGCCAGCAGCCAAGGCTGGGAGACCGAGCAGTTCTTC.

The rearrangement joins TRBV9 to TRBJ2-1; D is perhaps TRBD2 (5 bases). The V end was cut by 0 bases, the J end by 2 bases, with 15 bases between. This CDR3 contains 17 residues. Per the germline V gene, CDR1 is SGDLS and CDR2 is YYNGEE. The CDR3 protein is CASSVAGGGLPYNEQFF. The CDR3 DNA is TGTGCCAGCAGCGTAGCTGGAGGAGGTCTCCCCTACAATGAGCAGTTCTTC.

This chain connects TRBV5-1 to TRBJ2-1, with 13 bases identical to TRBD2. There are 16 residues in the CDR3. J lost 2 bases, V lost 7 bases, and 6 bases had no gene match. Germline CDR1 SGHRS, CDR2 YFSETQ. As DNA, the CDR3 is TGCGCCAGCGGACCTACTAGCGGGGGGGCCTACAATGAGCAGTTCTTC. It specifies CASGPTSGGAYNEQFF.

The J gene is TRBJ1-3, the V gene TRBV7-3; D gene unclear. The germline V gene has CDR1 SGHTA and CDR2 FQGTGA. This CDR3 has 13 residues. Between the trimmed V and J ends, which lost 4 bases and 3 bases, there was a span of 7 bases. In DNA, the CDR3 is TGTGCCAGCAGCTCAGCTCTTGGAAACACCATATATTTT. Translated, it gives CASSSALGNTIYF.

This chain uses TRBV9 with TRBJ2-5; 9 bases fit TRBD1. Per the germline V gene, CDR1 is SGDLS and CDR2 is YYNGEE. Trimming took 3 bases from V and 6 from J; bases not matched to a gene: 9. The CDR3 is 15 amino acids. CDR3 nucleotide sequence: TGTGCCAGCAGCGCGGGGACAGGGATCCCTAAGACCCAGTACTTC. It yields the protein CASSAGTGIPKTQYF. Using reference TRBV9 and TRBJ2-5 for the parts outside the CDR3, the full variable domain is DSGVTQTPKHLITATGQRVTLRCSPRSGDLSVYWYQQSLDQGLQFLIQYYNGEERAKGNILERFSAQQFPDLHSELNLSSLELGDSALYFCASSAGTGIPKTQYFGPGTRLLVL.

The chain is built from TRBV5-4 and TRBJ2-3; D may correspond to TRBD1 or TRBD2 (5 bases each). Germline-derived CDR1 and CDR2 are SGHNT and YYREEE (reference sequence). CDR3 length equals 14 residues. The V end lost 3 bases, the J end lost 3 bases, and 11 bases lay between the germline ends. The CDR3 is CASSWDPQTDTQYF. Written as DNA, the CDR3 is TGTGCCAGCAGCTGGGACCCCCAAACAGATACGCAGTATTTT.

The J gene is TRBJ2-7, the V gene TRBV10-3, with 11 nucleotides matching TRBD2. Germline V gene sequence: CDR1 ENHRY, CDR2 SYGVKD. This CDR3 has 14 residues. The V and J ends lost 10 bases and 7 bases, in that order; junction bases with no gene match: 12. CDR3 region: CATRTLAGVGEQYF. The CDR3 bases are TGTGCCACCCGAACACTAGCGGGAGTGGGAGAGCAGTACTTC.

The chain carries TRBV19 and TRBJ1-5, with a weak D call TRBD1 (6 bases). Trimming stripped 5 bases from V and 4 bases from J, with 12 bases between. The CDR3 runs 14 residues. The germline gives CDR1 LNHDA, CDR2 SQIVND (reference sequence). Here the CDR3 DNA reads TGTGCCAGTAGTTACTGGACAGAGAATCAGCCCCAGCATTTT. Its translation: CASSYWTENQPQHF.

The chain recombines TRBV11-2 with TRBJ2-2; D is tentatively TRBD1 or TRBD2 (5 bases each). From germline, CDR1 is SGHAT and CDR2 FQNNGV. V was shortened by 5 bases and J by 4 bases, with 14 bases between the two germline ends. The CDR3 sequence is 15 residues long. The CDR3 DNA sequence: TGTGCCAGCAGCCTCCAGGGAGCGTCCACCGGGGAGCTGTTTTTT. This codes for CASSLQGASTGELFF.

V usage is TRBV2 and J usage is TRBJ2-1, with a weak D call TRBD1 (5 bases). Germline V gives CDR1 SNHLY, CDR2 FYNNEI. V dropped 6 bases and J dropped 7 bases, with 10 bases sitting between them. The CDR3 is made up of 12 amino acids. The DNA of the CDR3 is TGTGCCAGCAGCAGGACAAAGAATGAGCAGTTCTTC. Protein sequence: CASSRTKNEQFF.

This chain links TRBV10-3 with TRBJ2-5, with 9 bases that match TRBD1. The CDR3 contains 15 residues. After removal of 6 bases from V and 3 bases from J, the junction contained 8 bases not matched to a gene. Germline CDR1 and CDR2: ENHRY and SYGVKD. The CDR3 DNA sequence: TGTGCCATCAGGGGAGGACAGGGGCGAGAAGAGACCCAGTACTTC. This encodes CAIRGGQGREETQYF.

This chain uses TRBV7-2 with TRBJ1-4; tentatively, D is TRBD1 (6 bases). V shed 1 base and J shed 8 bases, with 20 bases lying between them. The CDR3 has 17 residues. Germline assignment: CDR1 SGHTA and CDR2 FQGNSA. The DNA of the CDR3 is TGTGCCAGCAGCTTAGATGGTGTTTTGCGGGGGGGCGAAAAACTGTTTTTT. Amino acid sequence: CASSLDGVLRGGEKLFF. The variable domain in full, with the rest retrieved from reference TRBV7-2 and TRBJ1-4, is GAGVSQSPSNKVTEKGKDVELRCDPISGHTALYWYRQSLGQGLEFLIYFQGNSAPDKSGLPSDRFSAERTGGSVSTLTIQRTQQEDSAVYLCASSLDGVLRGGEKLFFGSGTQLSVL.

J is TRBJ1-5 and V is TRBV5-5, with unresolved D. V lost 2 bases, J lost 3 bases, and 6 bases lay in between. The germline CDR1 and CDR2 sequences are SGHKS and YYEKEE (reference sequence). This CDR3 comprises 13 residues. CDR3 residues: CASSLILNQPQHF. The CDR3 nucleotides read TGTGCCAGCAGCTTAATCCTCAATCAGCCCCAGCATTTT. The full variable domain, with the rest looked up from reference TRBV5-5 and TRBJ1-5, is DAGVTQSPTHLIKTRGQQVTLRCSPISGHKSVSWYQQVLGQGPQFIFQYYEKEERGRGNFPDRFSARQFPNYSSELNVNALLLGDSALYLCASSLILNQPQHFGDGTRLSIL.

The rearrangement joins TRBV29-1 to TRBJ2-7; no clear D gene. Germline V lookup: CDR1 SQVTM, CDR2 ANQGSEA. V lost 3 bases, J lost 6 bases, and 15 bases lay in between. This CDR3 region has 13 residues. DNA for the CDR3: TGCAGCGTTGAGTTTCGGCTAGTTGGCGAGCAGTACTTC. Its protein is CSVEFRLVGEQYF.

Only one count was recorded for this clone. The J gene is TRBJ2-6, the V gene TRBV29-1; a weak D match, TRBD2 (6 bases). V was cut by 4 bases and J by 4 bases, with 14 bases left in between. CDR1 is SQVTM, CDR2 ANQGSEA, per germline. The length of the CDR3 is 15 residues. CDR3 in DNA: TGCAGCGTTGTGACTAGTCGGCCCGGGGCCAACGTCCTGACTTTC. Translated, it gives CSVVTSRPGANVLTF. Using reference TRBV29-1 and TRBJ2-6 for the parts outside the CDR3, the full variable domain is SAVISQKPSRDICQRGTSLTIQCQVDSQVTMMFWYRQQPGQSLTLIATANQGSEATYESGFVIDKFPISRPNLTFSTLTVSNMSPEDSSIYLCSVVTSRPGANVLTFGAGSRLTVL.

The rearrangement joins TRBV5-4 to TRBJ1-1, with no clear D. Trimming took 0 bases from V and 0 from J, leaving 9 bases between them. CDR1 SGHNT and CDR2 YYREEE come from the germline V gene (reference sequence). This CDR3 has 15 residues. The CDR3 nucleotides read TGTGCCAGCAGCTTGGAAGTGGGGATGAACACTGAAGCTTTCTTT. Amino acid sequence: CASSLEVGMNTEAFF.

This clone has more than one count but fewer than ten. V and J are TRBV27 and TRBJ2-7, with TRBD1 matching 8 bases. The junction had 12 bases not matched to a gene; V was cut back by 8 bases and J by 3 bases. Per germline, CDR1 MNHEY and CDR2 SMNVEV (reference sequence). This CDR3 is 15 amino acids long. The DNA for the CDR3 is TGTGCCAGCCGCCTACAGGGGGTGGGACACTACGAGCAGTACTTC. It encodes CASRLQGVGHYEQYF.